Presented here are 4 T cell receptor beta chains from one specimen sequenced in a study of a mutant IDH1 vaccine in newly diagnosed glioma. Time point here: week 47, end of study. Doses consisted of 300 ug of mutant IDH1 20-mer peptide each, paired with topical imiquimod. Using immunoSEQ multiplex PCR, the repertoire was profiled, and TCRdb retains in-frame clones only, with some absent. The table shows over 75,000 clones, with more than 80% occurring only once. Their recognized antigens are unknown. The sample in question was PBMCs, obtained from a glioma patient whose treatment included an IDH1 peptide vaccine. The receptor source for this set is a man between 35 and 55 years old with glioma.

CDR3: CASSISGGDVEQYF. Written as DNA, the CDR3 is TGTGCCAGTAGTATATCTGGTGGGGACGTCGAGCAGTACTTC. The chain combines TRBV19 with TRBJ2-7; D tentatively fits TRBD1 or TRBD2 (5 bases each). Trimming left V 2 bases short and J 6 bases short, with 14 bases between. CDR1 LNHDA and CDR2 SQIVND come from the germline V gene (reference sequence). The CDR3 runs to 14 residues.

The V call is TRBV18, the J call TRBJ2-5; D not resolved. Germline lookup yields CDR1 KGHSH and CDR2 LQKENI. V shed 2 bases and J shed 5 bases, with 6 bases lying between them. This CDR3 comprises 12 residues. CDR3 bases: TGTGCCAGCTCACCAATTGGGGAGACCCAGTACTTC. This codes for CASSPIGETQYF. The full variable domain, with the rest looked up from reference TRBV18 and TRBJ2-5, is NAGVMQNPRHLVRRRGQEARLRCSPMKGHSHVYWYRQLPEEGLKFMVYLQKENIIDESGMPKERFSAEFPKEGPSILRIQQVVRGDSAAYFCASSPIGETQYFGPGTRLLVL.

CDR3 amino acids: CASSPPPVYLGQETQYF. The CDR3 nucleotides read TGTGCCAGCAGTCCGCCGCCGGTTTACTTGGGGCAAGAGACCCAGTACTTC. The chain recombines TRBV28 with TRBJ2-5; D is uncertain. V was shortened by 5 bases and J by 2 bases, with 21 bases between the two germline ends. The germline gives CDR1 MDHEN, CDR2 SYDVKM. The CDR3 has 17 amino acids.

This chain uses TRBV7-8 with TRBJ1-2; a possible D gene is TRBD1 (5 bases). CDR3 length: 14 residues. The V and J ends lost 4 bases and 2 bases respectively, with 11 bases between them. The germline gives CDR1 SGHVS, CDR2 FQNEAQ. CDR3 in DNA: TGTGCCAGCAGCTCGGGGCCGAGAAACTATGGCTACACCTTC. As protein: CASSSGPRNYGYTF.